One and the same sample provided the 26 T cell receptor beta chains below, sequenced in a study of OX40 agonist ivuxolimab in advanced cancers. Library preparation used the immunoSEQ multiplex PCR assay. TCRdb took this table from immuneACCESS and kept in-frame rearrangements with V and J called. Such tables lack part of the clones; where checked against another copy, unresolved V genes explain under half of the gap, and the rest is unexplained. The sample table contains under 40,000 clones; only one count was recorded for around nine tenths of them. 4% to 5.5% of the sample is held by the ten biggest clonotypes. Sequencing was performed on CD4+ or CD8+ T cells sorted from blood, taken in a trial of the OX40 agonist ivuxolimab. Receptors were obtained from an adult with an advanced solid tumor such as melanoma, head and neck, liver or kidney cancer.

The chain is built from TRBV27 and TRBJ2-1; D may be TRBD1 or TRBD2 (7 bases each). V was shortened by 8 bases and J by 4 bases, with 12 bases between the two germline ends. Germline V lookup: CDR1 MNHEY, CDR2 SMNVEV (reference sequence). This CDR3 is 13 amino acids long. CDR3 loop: CASQGGYYNEQFF. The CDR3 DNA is TGTGCCAGCCAGGGGGGGTATTACAATGAGCAGTTCTTC.

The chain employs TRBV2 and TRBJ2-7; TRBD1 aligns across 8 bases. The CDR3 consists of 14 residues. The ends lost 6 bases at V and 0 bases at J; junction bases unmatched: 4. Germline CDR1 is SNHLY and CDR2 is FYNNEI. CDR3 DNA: TGTGCCAGCAGGGGACAGGCTAGCTCCTACGAGCAGTACGTC. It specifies CASRGQASSYEQYV.

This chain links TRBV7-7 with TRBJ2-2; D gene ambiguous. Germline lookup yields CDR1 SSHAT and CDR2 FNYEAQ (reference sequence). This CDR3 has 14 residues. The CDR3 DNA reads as TGTGCTAAGTATACGGACGCGAACACCGGGGAGCTGTTTTTT. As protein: CAKYTDANTGELFF.

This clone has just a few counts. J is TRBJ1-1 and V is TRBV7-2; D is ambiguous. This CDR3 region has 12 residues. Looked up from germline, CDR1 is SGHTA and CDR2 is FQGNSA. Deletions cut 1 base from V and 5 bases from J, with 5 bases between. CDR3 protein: CASSLDGTEAFF. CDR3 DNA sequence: TGTGCCAGCAGCTTAGATGGTACTGAAGCTTTCTTT.

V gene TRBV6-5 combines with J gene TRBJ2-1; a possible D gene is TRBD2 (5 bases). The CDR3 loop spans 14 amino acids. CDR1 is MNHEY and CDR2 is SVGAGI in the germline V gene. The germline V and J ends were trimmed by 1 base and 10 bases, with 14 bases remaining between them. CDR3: CASSYFESSGEQFF. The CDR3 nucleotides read TGTGCCAGCAGTTACTTCGAGTCATCGGGGGAGCAGTTCTTC.

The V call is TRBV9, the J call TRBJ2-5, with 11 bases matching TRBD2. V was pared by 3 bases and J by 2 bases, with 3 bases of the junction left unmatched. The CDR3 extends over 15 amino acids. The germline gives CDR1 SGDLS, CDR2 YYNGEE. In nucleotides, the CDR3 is TGTGCCAGCAGCGGCGGGACTAGCGGTCAAGAGACCCAGTACTTC. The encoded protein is CASSGGTSGQETQYF.

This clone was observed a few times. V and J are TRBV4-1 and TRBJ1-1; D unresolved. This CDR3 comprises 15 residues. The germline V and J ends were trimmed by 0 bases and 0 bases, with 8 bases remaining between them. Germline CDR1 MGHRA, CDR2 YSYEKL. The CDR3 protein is CASSQEIRMNTEAFF. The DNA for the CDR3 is TGCGCCAGCAGCCAAGAAATCCGGATGAACACTGAAGCTTTCTTT.

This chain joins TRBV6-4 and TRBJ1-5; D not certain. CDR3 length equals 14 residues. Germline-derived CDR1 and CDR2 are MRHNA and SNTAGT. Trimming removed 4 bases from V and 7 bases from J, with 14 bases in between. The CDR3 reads CASSANPEGQPQHF. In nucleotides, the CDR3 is TGTGCCAGCAGTGCGAACCCGGAGGGCCAGCCCCAGCATTTT.

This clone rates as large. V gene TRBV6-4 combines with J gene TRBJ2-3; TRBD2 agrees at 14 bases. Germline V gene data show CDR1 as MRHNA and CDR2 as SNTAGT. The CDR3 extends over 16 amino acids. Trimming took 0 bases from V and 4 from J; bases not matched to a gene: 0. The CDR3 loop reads CASSDSTSGGADTQYF. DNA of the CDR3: TGTGCCAGCAGTGACTCGACTAGCGGGGGGGCAGATACGCAGTATTTT.

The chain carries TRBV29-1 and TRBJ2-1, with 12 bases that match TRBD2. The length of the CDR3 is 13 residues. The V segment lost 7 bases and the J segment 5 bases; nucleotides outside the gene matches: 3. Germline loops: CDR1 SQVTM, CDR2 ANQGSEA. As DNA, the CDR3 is TGCAGCGCTAGACTAGCGGGGGACAATGAGCAGTTCTTC. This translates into CSARLAGDNEQFF.

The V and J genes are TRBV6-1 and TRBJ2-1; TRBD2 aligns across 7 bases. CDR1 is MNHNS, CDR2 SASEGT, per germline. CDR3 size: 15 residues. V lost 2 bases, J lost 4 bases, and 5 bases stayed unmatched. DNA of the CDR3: TGTGCCAGCAGTGAACTTGGGACTAAATACAATGAGCAGTTCTTC. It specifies CASSELGTKYNEQFF.

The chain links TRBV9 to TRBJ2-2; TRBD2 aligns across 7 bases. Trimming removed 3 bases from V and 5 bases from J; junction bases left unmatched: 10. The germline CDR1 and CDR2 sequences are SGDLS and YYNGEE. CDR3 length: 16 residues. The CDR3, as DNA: TGTGCCAGCAGCGCCGGAGGACTAGTCGGAACCGGGGAGCTGTTTTTT. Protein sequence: CASSAGGLVGTGELFF. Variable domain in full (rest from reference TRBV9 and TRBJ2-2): DSGVTQTPKHLITATGQRVTLRCSPRSGDLSVYWYQQSLDQGLQFLIQYYNGEERAKGNILERFSAQQFPDLHSELNLSSLELGDSALYFCASSAGGLVGTGELFFGEGSRLTVL.

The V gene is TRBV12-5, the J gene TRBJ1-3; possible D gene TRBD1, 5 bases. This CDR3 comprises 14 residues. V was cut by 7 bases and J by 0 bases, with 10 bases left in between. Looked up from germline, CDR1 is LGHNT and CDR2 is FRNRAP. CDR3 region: CASATGASGNTIYF. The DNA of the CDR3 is TGTGCTAGTGCTACAGGAGCCTCTGGAAACACCATATATTTT.

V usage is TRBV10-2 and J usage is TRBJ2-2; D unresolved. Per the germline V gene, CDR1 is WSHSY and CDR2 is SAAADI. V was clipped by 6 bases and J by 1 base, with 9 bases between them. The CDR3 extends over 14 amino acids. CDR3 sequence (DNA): TGCGCCAGCAGCCTTTTAGTGAACACCGGGGAGCTGTTTTTT. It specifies CASSLLVNTGELFF.

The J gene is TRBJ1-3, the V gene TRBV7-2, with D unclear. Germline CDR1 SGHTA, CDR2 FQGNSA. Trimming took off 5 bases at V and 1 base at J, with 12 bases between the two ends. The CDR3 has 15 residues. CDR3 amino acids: CASSNGPTSGNTIYF. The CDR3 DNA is TGTGCCAGCAGCAACGGACCGACATCTGGAAACACCATATATTTT.

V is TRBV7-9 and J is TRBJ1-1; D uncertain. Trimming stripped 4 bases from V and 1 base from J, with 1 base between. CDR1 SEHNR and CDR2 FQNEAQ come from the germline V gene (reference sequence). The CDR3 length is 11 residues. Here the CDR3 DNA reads TGTGCCAGCAGCTCGAACACTGAAGCTTTCTTT. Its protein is CASSSNTEAFF.

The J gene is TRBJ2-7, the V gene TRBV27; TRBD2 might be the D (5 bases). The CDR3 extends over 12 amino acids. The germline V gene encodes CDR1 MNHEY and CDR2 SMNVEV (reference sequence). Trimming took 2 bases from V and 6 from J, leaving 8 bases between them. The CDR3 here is CASSLPGVEQYF. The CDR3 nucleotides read TGTGCCAGCAGTTTACCCGGGGTCGAGCAGTACTTC.

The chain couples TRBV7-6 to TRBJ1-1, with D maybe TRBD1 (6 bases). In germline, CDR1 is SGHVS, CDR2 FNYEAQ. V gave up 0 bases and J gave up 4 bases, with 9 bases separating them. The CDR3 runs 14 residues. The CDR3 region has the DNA TGTGCCAGCAGCTTAGCGAAGGGGGGCACTGAAGCTTTCTTT. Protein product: CASSLAKGGTEAFF.

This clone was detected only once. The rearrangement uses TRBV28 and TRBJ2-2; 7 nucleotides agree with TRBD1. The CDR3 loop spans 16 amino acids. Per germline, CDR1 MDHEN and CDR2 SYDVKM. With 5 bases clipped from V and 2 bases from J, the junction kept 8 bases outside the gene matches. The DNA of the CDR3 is TGTGCCAGCAGTCCTATTGGGACAGACAACACCGGGGAGCTGTTTTTT. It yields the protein CASSPIGTDNTGELFF.

CDR3 in amino acids: CASSKYLDRANTEAFF. The CDR3 DNA reads as TGTGCCAGCAGCAAATATTTGGACAGGGCGAACACTGAAGCTTTCTTT. This chain joins TRBV21-1 and TRBJ1-1; TRBD1 was called by the table and not checked on the DNA. TRBV21-1 is listed as a pseudogene. The CDR3 has 16 amino acids.

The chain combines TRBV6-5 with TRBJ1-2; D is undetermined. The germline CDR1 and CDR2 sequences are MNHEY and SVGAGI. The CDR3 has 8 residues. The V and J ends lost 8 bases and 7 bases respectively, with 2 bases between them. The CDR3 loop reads CASGGYTF. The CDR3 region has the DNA TGTGCCAGCGGTGGCTACACCTTC.

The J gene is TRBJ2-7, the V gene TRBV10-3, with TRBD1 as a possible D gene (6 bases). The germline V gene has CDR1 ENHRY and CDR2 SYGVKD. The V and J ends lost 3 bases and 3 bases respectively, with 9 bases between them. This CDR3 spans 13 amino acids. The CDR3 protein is CAISDLDSYEQYF. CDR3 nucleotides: TGTGCCATCAGTGACTTGGACAGCTACGAGCAGTACTTC.

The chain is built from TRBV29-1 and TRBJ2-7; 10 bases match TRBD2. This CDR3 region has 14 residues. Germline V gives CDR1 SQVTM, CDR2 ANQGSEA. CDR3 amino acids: CVAGTSASSYEQYV. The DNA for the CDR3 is TGCGTCGCCGGGACTAGCGCCTCCTCCTACGAGCAGTACGTC.

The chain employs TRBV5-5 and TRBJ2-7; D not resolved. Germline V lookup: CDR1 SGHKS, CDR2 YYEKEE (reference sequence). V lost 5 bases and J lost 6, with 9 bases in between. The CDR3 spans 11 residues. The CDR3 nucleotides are TGTGCCAGCAGTAAGGGCTTCGAGCAGTACGTC. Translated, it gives CASSKGFEQYV.

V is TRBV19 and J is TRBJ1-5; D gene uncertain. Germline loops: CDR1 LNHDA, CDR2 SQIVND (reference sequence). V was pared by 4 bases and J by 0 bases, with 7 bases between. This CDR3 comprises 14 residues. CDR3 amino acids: CASSTGISNQPQHF. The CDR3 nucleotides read TGTGCCAGTAGTACCGGGATTAGCAATCAGCCCCAGCATTTT.

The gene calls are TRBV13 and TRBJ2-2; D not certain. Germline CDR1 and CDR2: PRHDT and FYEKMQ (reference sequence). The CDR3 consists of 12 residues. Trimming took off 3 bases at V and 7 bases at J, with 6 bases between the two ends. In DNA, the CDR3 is TGTGCCAGCAGCTTTTGGATCGGGGAGCTGTTTTTT. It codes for CASSFWIGELFF.